This T cell receptor beta chain was captured in a study of T-cell memory formation after mild COVID-19. The CDR3 runs to 18 residues. V was pared by 0 bases and J by 2 bases, with 16 bases between. Germline CDR1 and CDR2: LGHNA and YSLEER. A word on this clonotype: What it binds is unknown.

Study-wide results and limits: Largely, contracting CD4+ clones fell within CM and EM, and contracting CD8+ clones within EMRA.

From 5'RACE with constant-segment primers came TCR alpha and TCR beta cDNA libraries that carried sample barcodes and UMIs. TCRdb fed the 5' RACE reads into MiXCR, producing one record per CDR3 protein. The repertoire holds roughly 250,000 distinct CDR3 sequences, 15% to 20% seen once, with under 25% in the top ten. The sequenced sample consisted of PBMCs or a T cell subset sorted from them (not recorded which). V and J are TRBV4-3 and TRBJ2-2, with a tentative D call TRBD2 (5 bases). The TCR comes from a man younger than 35 who had mild COVID-19 (a few samples of this study predate the infection). Cell type and time point are not known. CDR3 coding DNA: TGCGCCAGCAGCCAAGAAGTGGCGGGCAGGATTAACACCGGGGAGCTGTTTTTT. Its protein is CASSQEVAGRINTGELFF.